This is a list of T cell receptor beta chains from one sample in a study of cytomegalovirus exposure and HLA in healthy donors. The table came from immunoSEQ multiplex PCR; TCRdb's copy has only in-frame clones and leaves some out. This sample has about 180,000 clones, with just under 80% found just once. Sequencing input: PBMCs. Source of these receptors: a woman aged 45 to 65 in good health and CMV-seropositive. The CDR3 runs from the conserved cysteine through the conserved F or W. The D gene is left open where the match is weak. Clone size, where shown, is once, few, many, or a class for clones that have expanded.

21	TRBV6-4	few	-	TRBJ1-1	TGTGCCAGCAGTGACTGCGCGACGACGCCGACAGGAATCCCAGAGGGGACTGAAGCTTTCTTT	CASSDCATTPTGIPEGTEAFF
15	TRBV7-9	-	-	TRBJ1-4	TGTGCCAGCAGCTTAGCAGGCGGATTAAATGAAAAACTGTTTTTT	CASSLAGGLNEKLFF
22	TRBV4-3	-	TRBD2	TRBJ2-1	TGCGCCAGCAGCCAAGCGCCTTCCCCGGGACTAGCGGGAGTTAGCTCCTACAATGAGCAGTTCTTC	CASSQAPSPGLAGVSSYNEQFF
16	TRBV6-1	-	-	TRBJ2-3	TGTGCCAGCAGTGAACTGGACTACACGTATACAGATACGCAGTATTTT	CASSELDYTYTDTQYF
14	TRBV5-4	once	TRBD1	TRBJ2-7	TGTGCCAGCAGCTCGGGGACAGGGATTTACGAGCAGTACTTC	CASSSGTGIYEQYF
15	TRBV21-1	-	-	TRBJ2-3	TGTGCCAGCACGCGGGACTATCCCGCCACAGATACGCAGTATTTT	CASTRDYPATDTQYF
19	TRBV5-4	-	TRBD2	TRBJ2-3	TGTGCCAGCAGCACCCCAACAACCCCGGGACTAGGGGCTCAAGGTACGCAGTATTTT	CASSTPTTPGLGAQGTQYF
16	TRBV19	-	TRBD1	TRBJ1-5	TGTGCCACCTCAAGGGGCACAGGGGTTAGCAATCAGCCCCAGCATTTT	CATSRGTGVSNQPQHF
16	TRBV18	-	TRBD1	TRBJ1-3	TGTGCCAGCTCGCCCAGACAGGGAGTCTCTGGAAACACCATATATTTT	CASSPRQGVSGNTIYF
16	TRBV4-1	-	-	TRBJ1-5	TGCGCCAGCAGCCAAGCCCCGGGACGGGAGAATCAGCCCCAGCATTTT	CASSQAPGRENQPQHF
15	TRBV28	-	-	TRBJ2-6	TGTGCCAGCAGTTTAATACAGTCTGGGGCCAACGTCCTGACTTTC	CASSLIQSGANVLTF
11	TRBV18	-	TRBD1	TRBJ2-1	TGTGCCAGCTACCAGGGGGATGAGCAGTTCTTC	CASYQGDEQFF
17	TRBV2	-	-	TRBJ1-1	TGTGCCGGCAGTACCCTCTGGGGGCTCGGGGAGAACACTGAAGCTTTCTTT	CAGSTLWGLGENTEAFF
19	TRBV10-1	once	-	TRBJ2-7	TGCGCCAGCAGTGAGAAGGGGGCAGCTGCGGGAGGCTACCAGTACGAGCAGTACTTC	CASSEKGAAAGGYQYEQYF
15	TRBV4-2	-	-	TRBJ1-1	TGTGCCAGCAGCCACGGGTCAGGGGCTGGCACTGAAGCTTTCTTT	CASSHGSGAGTEAFF
14	TRBV7-2	-	-	TRBJ2-4	TGTGCCAGCAGCTTAGAGTCAGGGTTGAACATTCAGTACTTC	CASSLESGLNIQYF
16	TRBV7-6	-	TRBD1	TRBJ1-2	TGTGCCAGCAGCGAACTAGCGGGACAGGGGGCAGGGGGCTACACCTTC	CASSELAGQGAGGYTF